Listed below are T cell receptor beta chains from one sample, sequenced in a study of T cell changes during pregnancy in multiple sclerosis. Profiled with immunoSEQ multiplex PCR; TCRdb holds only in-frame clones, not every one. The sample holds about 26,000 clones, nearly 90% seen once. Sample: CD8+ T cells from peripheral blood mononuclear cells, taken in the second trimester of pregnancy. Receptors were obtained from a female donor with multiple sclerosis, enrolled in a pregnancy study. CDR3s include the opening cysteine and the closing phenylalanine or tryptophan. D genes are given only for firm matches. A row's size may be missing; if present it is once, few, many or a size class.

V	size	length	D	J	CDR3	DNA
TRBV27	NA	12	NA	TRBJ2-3	CASSPRGDTQYF	TGTGCCAGCAGTCCGCGAGGAGATACGCAGTATTTT
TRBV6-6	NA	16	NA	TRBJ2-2	CASSYLDTKNTGELFF	TGTGCCAGCAGTTACTTAGACACCAAGAACACCGGGGAGCTGTTTTTT
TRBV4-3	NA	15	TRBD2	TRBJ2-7	CASSRFRDAGREQYF	TGCGCCAGCAGCCGTTTTCGGGACGCCGGGAGGGAGCAGTACTTC
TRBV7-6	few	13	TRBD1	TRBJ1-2	CASSPTGVNGYTF	TGTGCCAGCAGCCCGACAGGGGTGAACGGCTACACCTTC
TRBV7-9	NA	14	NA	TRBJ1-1	CASSSPDIHTEAFF	TGTGCCAGCAGCTCCCCCGACATCCACACTGAAGCTTTCTTT
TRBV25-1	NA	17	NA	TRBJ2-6	CASSVTSLSSGANVLTF	TGTGCCAGCAGTGTGACAAGCTTGTCCTCTGGGGCCAACGTCCTGACTTTC
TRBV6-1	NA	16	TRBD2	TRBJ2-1	CASSGLAGGSFNEQFF	TGTGCCAGCAGTGGGCTAGCGGGAGGGTCCTTCAATGAGCAGTTCTTC
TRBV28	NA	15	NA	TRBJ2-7	CASSPHAGIRYEQYF	TGTGCCAGCAGCCCCCATGCAGGGATACGTTACGAGCAGTACTTC
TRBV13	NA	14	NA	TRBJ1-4	CASSLRGINEKLFF	TGTGCCAGCAGCTTACGGGGGATTAATGAAAAACTGTTTTTT
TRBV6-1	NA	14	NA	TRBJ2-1	CASAYRDSYNEQFF	TGTGCCAGCGCATACAGGGATTCCTACAATGAGCAGTTCTTC
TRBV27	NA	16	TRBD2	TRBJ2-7	CASSLSLAGAAGEQYF	TGTGCCAGCAGTTTATCGCTTGCGGGAGCAGCGGGCGAGCAGTACTTC
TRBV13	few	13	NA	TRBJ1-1	CASSPHTVPEAFF	TGTGCCAGCAGCCCCCACACCGTTCCTGAAGCTTTCTTT
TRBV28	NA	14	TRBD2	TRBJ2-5	CASSPGLASETQYF	TGTGCCAGCAGCCCGGGACTAGCCTCAGAGACCCAGTACTTC
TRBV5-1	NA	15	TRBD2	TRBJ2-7	CASSLRTSGSYEQYF	TGCGCCAGCAGCTTACGGACTAGCGGGAGCTACGAGCAGTACTTC
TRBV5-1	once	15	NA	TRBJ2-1	CASSLPRGSLNEQFF	TGCGCCAGCAGCTTACCCCGGGGTAGTCTCAATGAGCAGTTCTTC
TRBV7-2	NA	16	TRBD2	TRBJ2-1	CASSQTRLAGGYEQFF	TGTGCCAGCAGCCAAACAAGACTAGCGGGAGGCTATGAGCAGTTCTTC
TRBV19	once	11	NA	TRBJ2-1	CASSWAIEQFF	TGTGCCAGTAGTTGGGCTATAGAGCAGTTCTTC
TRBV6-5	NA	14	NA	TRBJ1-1	CASSAGVWDTEAFF	TGTGCCAGCAGTGCGGGGGTGTGGGACACTGAAGCTTTCTTT
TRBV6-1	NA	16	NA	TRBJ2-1	CASSETQRNSYNEQFF	TGTGCCAGCAGTGAAACCCAGCGGAACTCCTACAATGAGCAGTTCTTC
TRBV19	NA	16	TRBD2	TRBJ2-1	CASSTTSGRLHNEQFF	TGTGCCAGTAGTACCACGAGCGGGAGGCTCCACAATGAGCAGTTCTTC
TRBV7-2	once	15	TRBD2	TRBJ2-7	CASSLEASGSYEQYF	TGTGCCAGCAGCTTAGAGGCTAGCGGGAGTTACGAGCAGTACTTC
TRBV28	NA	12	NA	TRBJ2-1	CASSLGPNEQFF	TGTGCCAGCAGTTTAGGCCCCAATGAGCAGTTCTTC
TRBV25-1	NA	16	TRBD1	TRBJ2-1	CASSEFGTGDWNEQFF	TGTGCCAGCAGTGAATTCGGGACAGGGGATTGGAATGAGCAGTTCTTC
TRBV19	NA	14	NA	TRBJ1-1	CASSFRGGNTEAFF	TGTGCCAGTAGTTTCCGGGGTGGGAACACTGAAGCTTTCTTT
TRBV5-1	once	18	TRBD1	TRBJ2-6	CASSFLRQGATGANVLTF	TGCGCCAGCAGCTTCCTCCGGCAGGGGGCTACTGGGGCCAACGTCCTGACTTTC
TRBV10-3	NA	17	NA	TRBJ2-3	CAISESSSGQSTDTQYF	TGTGCCATCAGTGAGTCGTCTAGCGGACAGAGCACAGATACGCAGTATTTT
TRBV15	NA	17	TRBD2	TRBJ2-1	CATSRDRLAGADYEQFF	TGTGCCACCAGCAGAGATAGACTAGCGGGAGCGGATTATGAGCAGTTCTTC
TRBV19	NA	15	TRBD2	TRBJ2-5	CASSMDSGYQETQYF	TGTGCCAGTAGTATGGATAGCGGGTACCAAGAGACCCAGTACTTC